These 23 T cell receptor beta chains were all obtained from the same sample, sequenced in a study of T-cell memory formation after mild COVID-19. TCRdb reprocessed the 5' RACE reads via MiXCR and lists one record per CDR3 protein. The sample carries about 160,000 distinct CDR3 sequences, around a third recorded once. Sequenced sample: PBMCs or a T cell subset sorted from them (not recorded which). These receptors came from an adult woman who had mild COVID-19 (a few samples of this study predate the infection). Cell type and time point are not known.

This clonotype was observed a few times. The chain carries TRBV29-1 and TRBJ2-5, with TRBD2 matching over 9 bases. CDR1 is SQVTM, CDR2 ANQGSEA, per germline. There are 14 residues in the CDR3. V dropped 5 bases and J dropped 7; count of bases not matched to a gene: 11. CDR3 residues: CSVKAAGGPRTQYF. The CDR3 region has the DNA TGCAGCGTTAAGGCGGCGGGAGGGCCGAGGACCCAGTACTTC.

The V gene is TRBV9, the J gene TRBJ2-7, with 10 bases matching TRBD1. The junction had 11 bases not matched to a gene; V was cut back by 3 bases and J by 5 bases. CDR3 size: 16 residues. CDR1 is SGDLS, CDR2 YYNGEE, per germline. The CDR3: CASSALAGTGDHEQYF. CDR3 sequence (DNA): TGTGCCAGCAGCGCCTTAGCCGGGACAGGGGACCACGAGCAGTACTTC.

This chain uses TRBV5-6 with TRBJ2-6; D could derive from TRBD1 or TRBD2 (6 bases each). V lost 2 bases and J 0 bases, leaving 12 bases between the germline ends. This CDR3 has 17 residues. CDR1 SGHDT and CDR2 YYEEEE come from the germline V gene. The CDR3 bases are TGTGCCAGCAGCTTAGGGGGGCTGGTCTCTGGGGCCAACGTCCTGACTTTC. It codes for CASSLGGLVSGANVLTF.

The chain carries TRBV24-1 and TRBJ2-7, with 8 bases fitting TRBD2. Trimming at V came to 3 bases and at J to 0 bases, leaving 3 bases not matched to a gene. Germline V gene data show CDR1 as KGHDR and CDR2 as SFDVKD. The CDR3 totals 15 residues. The CDR3 coding sequence is TGTGCCACCAGTGATCCTACTAGCGGCTCCTACGAGCAGTACTTC. Translated, it gives CATSDPTSGSYEQYF.

V is TRBV4-3 and J is TRBJ2-7, with unresolved D. The CDR3 is 15 residues long. Between the trimmed V and J ends, which lost 0 bases and 3 bases, there was a span of 12 bases. Germline CDR1 and CDR2: LGHNA and YSLEER. The CDR3 sequence is CASSQEGGSGYEQYF. The CDR3 DNA reads TGCGCCAGCAGCCAAGAGGGTGGCTCCGGCTACGAGCAGTACTTC.

The chain combines TRBV7-2 with TRBJ2-5; tentatively, D is TRBD2 (6 bases). Germline loops: CDR1 SGHTA, CDR2 FQGNSA. The CDR3 is made up of 13 amino acids. Trimming took 3 bases from V and 5 from J, leaving 10 bases between them. The CDR3 DNA sequence: TGTGCCAGCAGCTTTATTCGGGGGGAGACCCAGTACTTC. Translated, it gives CASSFIRGETQYF. The entire variable domain, with the rest obtained from reference TRBV7-2 and TRBJ2-5, is as follows: GAGVSQSPSNKVTEKGKDVELRCDPISGHTALYWYRQSLGQGLEFLIYFQGNSAPDKSGLPSDRFSAERTGGSVSTLTIQRTQQEDSAVYLCASSFIRGETQYFGPGTRLLVL.

This clonotype was counted a few times. The CDR3 DNA reads TGTGCCAGCAGCGCGACCGTCGGAACTAATGAAAAACTGTTTTTT. As protein: CASSATVGTNEKLFF. V and J are TRBV2 and TRBJ1-4; no clear D. The CDR3 is 15 amino acids. The V gene lost 6 bases and the J gene lost 1 base, with 12 bases spanning the gap. Germline CDR1 reads SNHLY; CDR2 reads FYNNEI.

This clonotype was detected only a few times. The rearrangement joins TRBV7-9 to TRBJ1-2; TRBD1 is a possible D gene (6 bases). CDR1 and CDR2 from the germline V gene are SEHNR and FQNEAQ (reference sequence). V was shortened by 5 bases and J by 2 bases, with 24 bases between the two germline ends. The CDR3 extends over 18 amino acids. The CDR3 spells CASSPTGEFGGPNYGYTF. The CDR3 DNA reads TGTGCCAGCAGCCCCACCGGAGAGTTTGGGGGCCCAAACTATGGCTACACCTTC.

The table lists this clonotype with a few counts. The CDR3 reads CATNTPGLITDTQYF. The CDR3 nucleotides read TGTGCCACCAATACACCGGGACTGATCACAGATACGCAGTATTTT. The J gene is TRBJ2-3, the V gene TRBV12-3 or TRBV12-4; perhaps TRBD2 as D (6 bases). This CDR3 region has 15 residues. Trimming left V 10 bases short and J 2 bases short, with 19 bases between.

The chain combines TRBV15 with TRBJ2-7; 9 bases line up with TRBD1. Germline values: CDR1 LNHNV, CDR2 YYDKDF (reference sequence). Germline trimming cut 0 bases from V and 4 bases from J; bases unmatched to any gene: 7. The CDR3 is 16 amino acids. The CDR3 nucleotides read TGTGCCACCAGCAGAGACCCGACAGGGGGGGTGTACGAGCAGTACTTC. Translated, it gives CATSRDPTGGVYEQYF. Variable domain in full (rest from reference TRBV15 and TRBJ2-7): DAMVIQNPRYQVTQFGKPVTLSCSQTLNHNVMYWYQQKSSQAPKLLFHYYDKDFNNEADTPDNFQSRRPNTSFCFLDIRSPGLGDTAMYLCATSRDPTGGVYEQYFGPGTRLTVT.

CDR3 sequence reads: CASSLALAGSYSYNEQFF. The CDR3 DNA follows: TGTGCCAGCAGCTTAGCGCTCGCGGGCAGCTACTCCTACAATGAGCAGTTCTTC. This chain links TRBV7-9 with TRBJ2-1, with a weak D call TRBD2 (5 bases). The germline V gene has CDR1 SEHNR and CDR2 FQNEAQ (reference sequence). V was clipped by 0 bases and J by 0 bases, with 15 bases between them. The CDR3 loop spans 18 amino acids.

The rearrangement links TRBV7-2 to TRBJ2-7, with D hard to call. Germline CDR1 is SGHTA and CDR2 is FQGNSA. The CDR3 has 12 amino acids. V gave up 2 bases and J gave up 5 bases, with 7 bases separating them. The CDR3 sequence: CASSLMRDEQYF. The CDR3 DNA sequence: TGTGCCAGCAGCTTAATGCGCGACGAGCAGTACTTC.

The sample holds a few counts of this clonotype. The chain employs TRBV20-1 and TRBJ2-7, with 11 bases aligning to TRBD2. CDR1 and CDR2 (germline): DFQATT, SNEGSKA (reference sequence). The trim removed 7 bases at V and 6 bases at J, leaving 8 bases unmatched. This CDR3 has 13 residues. The DNA for the CDR3 is TGCAGTGGGCTAACTAGCGGGGGTATCGAGCAGTACTTC. This sequence encodes CSGLTSGGIEQYF.

This chain connects TRBV9 to TRBJ2-5; D is perhaps TRBD1 (5 bases). This CDR3 region has 15 residues. V lost 0 bases, J lost 2 bases, and 11 bases lay in between. CDR1 and CDR2 from the germline V gene are SGDLS and YYNGEE. The CDR3 sequence: CASSVGGRAQETQYF. The CDR3 bases are TGTGCCAGCAGCGTAGGGGGCAGGGCTCAAGAGACCCAGTACTTC.

This clonotype has a handful of counts. V gene TRBV4-1 combines with J gene TRBJ1-5; 8 positions agree with TRBD1. Germline V gene lookup returns CDR1 MGHRA and CDR2 YSYEKL. V shed 4 bases and J 4 bases; nucleotides not matched to a gene: 6. The CDR3 loop spans 15 amino acids. The CDR3 sequence: CASSRGQGMNQPQHF. In DNA, the CDR3 is TGCGCCAGCAGCCGCGGACAGGGAATGAATCAGCCCCAGCATTTT.

The V gene is TRBV3-1, the J gene TRBJ1-2; D is unclear. V lost 2 bases to trimming and J lost 4 bases, with 17 bases between them. CDR3 size: 16 residues. Germline lookup yields CDR1 LGHDT and CDR2 YNNKEL (reference sequence). CDR3 sequence reads: CASSQNTASVFYGYTF. DNA of the CDR3: TGTGCCAGCAGCCAAAACACAGCTAGCGTCTTCTATGGCTACACCTTC.

The chain employs TRBV5-4 and TRBJ2-3, with 7 bases that match TRBD2. V shed 4 bases, J shed 6 bases, and the junction held 5 bases outside the gene matches. Germline assignment: CDR1 SGHNT and CDR2 YYREEE (reference sequence). CDR3 length: 13 residues. Written as DNA, the CDR3 is TGTGCCAGCAGCGGGATACTAGCGGATACGCAGTATTTT. Translating gives CASSGILADTQYF.

In this sample, this clonotype turned up many times. CDR3 loop: CASLGLAVDEQFF. In nucleotides, the CDR3 is TGTGCCAGCCTGGGGCTAGCGGTTGATGAGCAGTTCTTC. The rearrangement uses TRBV12-3 or TRBV12-4 and TRBJ2-1; TRBD2 agrees at 7 bases. This CDR3 is built from 13 residues. Unmatched junction bases numbered 9, after V lost 8 bases and J lost 8 bases.

This clonotype was recorded a few times. The rearrangement uses TRBV6-1 and TRBJ1-2; D not resolved. The CDR3 length is 13 residues. Germline CDR1 and CDR2: MNHNS and SASEGT. The V gene lost 3 bases and the J gene lost 8 bases, with 13 bases spanning the gap. The CDR3 spells CASSEHTSGGYTF. The CDR3 region has the DNA TGTGCCAGCAGTGAGCATACCTCTGGGGGCTACACCTTC.

This chain uses TRBV11-2 with TRBJ2-1; perhaps TRBD1 as D (5 bases). V lost 1 base, J lost 11 bases, and 9 bases lay in between. Germline-derived CDR1 and CDR2 are SGHAT and FQNNGV. This CDR3 has 12 amino acids. The CDR3 is CASSLGTRQQFF. The CDR3 region has the DNA TGTGCCAGCAGCTTAGGGACACGTCAGCAGTTCTTC.

The chain couples TRBV6-5 to TRBJ2-7; 8 nucleotides agree with TRBD1. Germline lookup yields CDR1 MNHEY and CDR2 SVGAGI. V shed 6 bases, J shed 0 bases, and the junction held 4 bases outside the gene matches. This CDR3 comprises 14 residues. CDR3: CASSLTGDSYEQYF. The CDR3 coding sequence is TGTGCCAGCAGCCTGACAGGGGACTCCTACGAGCAGTACTTC.

This clonotype was seen a few times. The CDR3 nucleotides read TGCGCCAGCAGCGCCTCGTGGACCGACGGGGAGCTGTTTTTT. Encoded protein: CASSASWTDGELFF. The V call is TRBV4-1, the J call TRBJ2-2; D gene uncertain. The CDR3 spans 14 residues. Germline CDR1 MGHRA, CDR2 YSYEKL. The germline V and J ends were trimmed by 5 bases and 7 bases, with 14 bases remaining between them.

The J gene is TRBJ1-2, the V gene TRBV29-1, with 11 nucleotides matching TRBD1. CDR3 length equals 16 residues. Germline values: CDR1 SQVTM, CDR2 ANQGSEA. Unmatched junction bases numbered 10, after V lost 3 bases and J lost 4 bases. In nucleotides, the CDR3 is TGCAGCGTTGAGAGCTACTGGGACAGGGGGATCTATGGCTACACCTTC. It encodes CSVESYWDRGIYGYTF.